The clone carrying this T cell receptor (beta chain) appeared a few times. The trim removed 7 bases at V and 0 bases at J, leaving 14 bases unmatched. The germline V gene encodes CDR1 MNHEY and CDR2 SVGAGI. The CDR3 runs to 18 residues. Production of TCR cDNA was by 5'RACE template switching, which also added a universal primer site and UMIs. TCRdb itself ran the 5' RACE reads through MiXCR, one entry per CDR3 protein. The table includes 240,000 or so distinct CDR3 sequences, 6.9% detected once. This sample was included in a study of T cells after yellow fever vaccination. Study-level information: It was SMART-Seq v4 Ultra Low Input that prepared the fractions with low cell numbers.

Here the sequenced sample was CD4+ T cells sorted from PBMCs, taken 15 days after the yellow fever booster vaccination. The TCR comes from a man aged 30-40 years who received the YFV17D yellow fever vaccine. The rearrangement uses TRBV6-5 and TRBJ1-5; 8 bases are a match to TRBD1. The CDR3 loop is CASKSGSGGIHSNQPQHF. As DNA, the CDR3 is TGTGCCAGCAAGAGTGGATCAGGGGGCATCCATAGCAATCAGCCCCAGCATTTT.